This TCR beta chain was profiled in a study of blood T cell repertoires in COVID-19. As for the study in general: Donors in the United States, Italy and Spain gave samples during acute or convalescent COVID-19. Sources were T cells, B-cell-depleted T cells, or PBMCs; the material itself was cDNA or gDNA.

In the original workflow: Amplification with reference gene primers provided the estimates of nucleated cell counts. Some clones are missing from TCRdb's copy, which holds only in-frame ones; the method was immunoSEQ multiplex PCR. Clone size and V and J calls were adopted from that table, with D and trimming inferred from the DNA. Of around 190,000 clones in the sample, more than 70% were seen once. The CDR3 length is 15 residues. Germline CDR1 is LGHNA and CDR2 is YNFKEQ. After removal of 2 bases from V and 7 bases from J, the junction contained 6 bases not matched to a gene. This clone turned up a few times.

The chain has TRBV4-2 and TRBJ2-2; 8 bases align to TRBD1. This clonotype originated in a human donor in a cohort sampled during active COVID-19. The sequenced sample consisted of peripheral blood. CDR3 sequence reads: CASSQSDRVGGELFF. In nucleotides, the CDR3 is TGTGCCAGCAGCCAATCGGACAGGGTGGGCGGGGAGCTGTTTTTT.